These T cell receptor beta chains were read from a single sample in a study of Graves' ophthalmopathy and Graves' hyperthyroidism. TCRdb itself ran the multiplex PCR reads through MiXCR, one entry per CDR3 protein. This repertoire shows fewer than 400,000 distinct CDR3 sequences, around 20% found once; its top ten account for 1.6%. Sequencing was carried out using peripheral blood. These receptors were obtained from a young woman with Graves' ophthalmopathy. The CDR3 runs from the conserved cysteine through the conserved F or W. A D gene is named only where the DNA matches it firmly. The listing skips clone size in some rows; elsewhere it reads once, few, many or a size class.

cdr3_aa | cdr3_nt | v_call | clone_size | d_call | j_call
CSPSGGRGLDNSPLHF | TGCAGCCCGTCCGGAGGCAGGGGCCTTGATAATTCACCCCTCCACTTT | TRBV20-1 | many | NA | TRBJ1-6
CASSPLAGASDTQYF | TGCGCCAGCAGCCCACTAGCGGGAGCATCAGATACGCAGTATTTT | TRBV5-1 | many | TRBD2 | TRBJ2-3
CSVSGRNSYEQYF | TGCAGTGTGAGCGGGAGGAACTCCTACGAGCAGTACTTC | TRBV20-1 | many | TRBD2 | TRBJ2-7
CASSLSGVMDSPLHF | TGTGCCAGCAGTTTATCCGGGGTTATGGATTCACCCCTCCACTTT | TRBV28 | NA | NA | TRBJ1-6
CASSLQYEQYF | TGTGCCAGCAGTTTACAATACGAGCAGTACTTC | TRBV28 | many | NA | TRBJ2-7
CASSLLNGQLNTEAFF | TGTGCCAGCAGCCTGTTAAACGGACAGTTGAACACTGAAGCTTTCTTT | TRBV11-2 | many | NA | TRBJ1-1
CASSLGGVVETQYF | TGCGCCAGCAGCTTGGGGGGAGTGGTAGAGACCCAGTACTTC | TRBV5-1 | NA | NA | TRBJ2-5
CASSRDRNTEAFF | TGTGCCAGCAGCCGCGACAGGAACACTGAAGCTTTCTTT | TRBV7-2 | many | NA | TRBJ1-1
CAWSAGALGQATQYF | TGTGCCTGGAGTGCAGGGGCGCTGGGTCAAGCGACCCAGTACTTC | TRBV30 | many | NA | TRBJ2-5
CASREAGVISYEQYF | TGCGCCAGCAGGGAGGCGGGAGTCATCTCCTACGAGCAGTACTTC | TRBV5-1 | many | TRBD2 | TRBJ2-7
CASGLGGREVSYEQYF | TGTGCTAGTGGTTTGGGCGGGCGGGAGGTCTCCTACGAGCAGTACTTC | TRBV12-5 | many | TRBD2 | TRBJ2-7
CASSFPTSGQDGSQYF | TGTGCCAGCAGCTTCCCGACTAGCGGACAAGATGGGTCCCAGTACTTC | TRBV7-8 | NA | TRBD2 | TRBJ2-5
CASSWRTRGTNSPLHF | TGTGCCAGCAGCTGGAGGACTCGCGGGACTAATTCACCCCTCCACTTT | TRBV7-8 | many | NA | TRBJ1-6
CASSYRDRAYEQYF | TGTGCCAGCAGTTACCGGGACAGAGCCTACGAGCAGTACTTC | TRBV28 | many | TRBD1 | TRBJ2-7
CASTQAAGGNTIYF | TGTGCCAGCACTCAAGCGGCAGGGGGAAACACCATATATTTT | TRBV2 | many | NA | TRBJ1-3
CSSRRDARGQETQYF | TGCAGTTCTCGGCGGGACGCCCGCGGGCAAGAGACCCAGTACTTC | TRBV20-1 | NA | NA | TRBJ2-5
CASRNDRDPEQYF | TGTGCCAGCAGGAATGACAGGGATCCCGAGCAGTACTTC | TRBV9 | many | TRBD1 | TRBJ2-7
CARLLGTGSIETQYF | TGTGCCAGGCTCTTAGGGACAGGGTCAATTGAGACCCAGTACTTC | TRBV28 | many | TRBD1 | TRBJ2-5
CASGPFGKVDEQYF | TGTGCCAGCGGCCCGTTTGGGAAGGTCGACGAGCAGTACTTC | TRBV6-2/TRBV6-3 | few | NA | TRBJ2-7
CASRDRASTEQYF | TGTGCCAGCAGGGACAGGGCGAGCACCGAGCAGTACTTC | TRBV12-3/TRBV12-4 | NA | TRBD1 | TRBJ2-7
CASSAAGARGWGIGNQPQHF | TGTGCCAGCAGTGCTGCAGGGGCGCGGGGGTGGGGGATAGGCAATCAGCCCCAGCATTTT | TRBV6-1 | many | NA | TRBJ1-5
CASSLGPAAGGGELFF | TGTGCCAGCAGCTTAGGCCCCGCCGCCGGGGGCGGGGAGCTGTTTTTT | TRBV7-3 | many | NA | TRBJ2-2
CASSYRGHQAFF | TGTGCCAGCAGTTATAGGGGCCACCAAGCTTTCTTT | TRBV2 | many | NA | TRBJ1-1
CASSFGLGGSFGKTQYF | TGTGCCAGCAGCTTCGGCCTAGGCGGGAGTTTTGGGAAGACCCAGTACTTC | TRBV11-1 | once | TRBD2 | TRBJ2-5
CASSSSAGGTGELFF | TGTGCCAGCAGCTCATCAGCCGGGGGCACCGGGGAGCTGTTTTTT | TRBV7-9 | many | NA | TRBJ2-2
CASSVTTGMGGAFF | TGTGCCAGCAGCGTGACTACAGGGATGGGTGGCGCTTTCTTT | TRBV11-1 | many | NA | TRBJ1-1
CASGQGTDTQYF | TGTGCCAGCGGGCAGGGCACAGATACGCAGTATTTT | TRBV6-5 | many | NA | TRBJ2-3
CASKGQGFFSNQPQHF | TGTGCCAGCAAGGGACAGGGTTTTTTTAGCAATCAGCCCCAGCATTTT | TRBV28 | many | TRBD1 | TRBJ1-5
CASSLGLAGGYEQYF | TGTGCCAGCAGCTTAGGACTAGCGGGGGGCTACGAGCAGTACTTC | TRBV28 | many | TRBD2 | TRBJ2-7
CASSSTGSSYEQYF | TGTGCCAGCAGTTCCACCGGGTCCTCCTACGAGCAGTACTTC | TRBV28 | many | NA | TRBJ2-7
CATSDARDGGYQPQHF | TGTGCCACCAGTGATGCCCGGGACGGAGGATATCAGCCCCAGCATTTT | TRBV24-1 | many | NA | TRBJ1-5